This entry is about one T cell receptor beta chain. The study drew participants aged about 18 to 95 years from 24 US areas. Two consecutive negative NP/OP PCR tests, clearance, or resolved symptoms defined Cohort 3 recovery. Authors' analysis steps: Nucleated cell number was recorded as an estimate derived from reference gene primer amplification. Clones were read by immunoSEQ multiplex PCR, and TCRdb kept only the in-frame ones, dropping some. That table supplies the V and J calls and clone size; D and trimming were determined from the DNA. The table includes about 64,000 clones, 70% to 90% detected once. This record belongs to a study of blood T cell repertoires in COVID-19. After removal of 4 bases from V and 1 base from J, the junction contained 9 bases not matched to a gene. CDR1 and CDR2 (germline): SGHTA, FQGNSA. This CDR3 region has 16 residues.

This chain connects TRBV7-2 to TRBJ2-7, with 8 bases lining up with TRBD2. Source material: PBMCs or T cells enriched from blood (not recorded which). This clonotype was obtained from a woman between 40 and 55 years old who had recovered from COVID-19. CDR3 loop: CASSSRSRGASYEQYF. CDR3 sequence (DNA): TGTGCCAGCAGCTCCCGGTCGCGGGGGGCATCCTACGAGCAGTACTTC.